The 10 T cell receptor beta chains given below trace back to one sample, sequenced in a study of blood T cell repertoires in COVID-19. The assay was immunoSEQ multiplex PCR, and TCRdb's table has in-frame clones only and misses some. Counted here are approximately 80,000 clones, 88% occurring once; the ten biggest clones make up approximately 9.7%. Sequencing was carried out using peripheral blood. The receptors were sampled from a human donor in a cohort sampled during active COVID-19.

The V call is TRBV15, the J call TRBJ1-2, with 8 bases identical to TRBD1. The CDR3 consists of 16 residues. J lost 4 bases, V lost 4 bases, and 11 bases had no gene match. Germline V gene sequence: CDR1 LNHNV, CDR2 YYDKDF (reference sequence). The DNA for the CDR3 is TGTGCCACCAGCAAGGACAGGGTAGGACCCGGCTATGGCTACACCTTC. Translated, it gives CATSKDRVGPGYGYTF.

The CDR3 DNA is TGTGCCGGCCCGAGCCCGGGGGCTGGGGCCAACGTCCTGACTTTC. It codes for CAGPSPGAGANVLTF. This chain uses TRBV30 with TRBJ2-6, with TRBD2 as a possible D gene (6 bases). Germline V gives CDR1 GTSNPN, CDR2 SVGIG (reference sequence). The CDR3 extends over 15 amino acids. Trimming shortened V by 8 bases and J by 2 bases, and 16 bases separated the two germline ends.

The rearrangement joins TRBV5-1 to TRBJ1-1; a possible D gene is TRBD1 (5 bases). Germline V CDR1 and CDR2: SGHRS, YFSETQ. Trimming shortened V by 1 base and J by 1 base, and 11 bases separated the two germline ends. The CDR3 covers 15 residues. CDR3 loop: CASSLWGVGNTEAFF. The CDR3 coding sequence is TGCGCCAGCAGCTTGTGGGGCGTTGGGAACACTGAAGCTTTCTTT.

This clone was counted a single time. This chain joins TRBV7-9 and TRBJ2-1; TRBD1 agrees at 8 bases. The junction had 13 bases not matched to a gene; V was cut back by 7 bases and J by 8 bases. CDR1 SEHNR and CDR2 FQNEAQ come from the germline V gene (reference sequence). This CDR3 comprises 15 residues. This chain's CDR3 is CASILRRTGRDEQFF. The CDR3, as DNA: TGTGCCAGCATCCTACGAAGGACAGGGCGGGATGAGCAGTTCTTC. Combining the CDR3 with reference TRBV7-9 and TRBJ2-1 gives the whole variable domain DTGVSQNPRHKITKRGQNVTFRCDPISEHNRLYWYRQTLGQGPEFLTYFQNEAQLEKSRLLSDRFSAERPKGSFSTLEIQRTEQGDSAMYLCASILRRTGRDEQFFGPGTRLTVL.

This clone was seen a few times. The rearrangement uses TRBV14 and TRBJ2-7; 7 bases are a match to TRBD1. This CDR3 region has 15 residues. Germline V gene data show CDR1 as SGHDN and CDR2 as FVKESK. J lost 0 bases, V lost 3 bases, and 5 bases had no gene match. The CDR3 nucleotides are TGTGCCAGCAGCCAGGGGACAGCTAGCTCCTACGAGCAGTACTTC. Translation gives CASSQGTASSYEQYF.

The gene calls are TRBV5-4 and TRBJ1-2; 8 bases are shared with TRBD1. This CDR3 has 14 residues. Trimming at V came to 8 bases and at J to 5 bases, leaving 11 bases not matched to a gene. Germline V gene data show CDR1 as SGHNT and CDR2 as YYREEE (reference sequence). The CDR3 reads CASAQDRATYGYTF. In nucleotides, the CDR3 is TGTGCCAGTGCCCAGGACAGGGCCACTTATGGCTACACCTTC. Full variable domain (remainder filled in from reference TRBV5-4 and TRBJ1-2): ETGVTQSPTHLIKTRGQQVTLRCSSQSGHNTVSWYQQALGQGPQFIFQYYREEENGRGNFPPRFSGLQFPNYSSELNVNALELDDSALYLCASAQDRATYGYTFGSGTRLTVV.

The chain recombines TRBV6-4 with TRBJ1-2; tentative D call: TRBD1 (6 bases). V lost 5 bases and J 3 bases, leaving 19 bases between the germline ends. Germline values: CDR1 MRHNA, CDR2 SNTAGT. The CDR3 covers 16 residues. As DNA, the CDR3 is TGTGCCAGCAGTTGGACAGCACTCAAGTGGTACTATGGCTACACCTTC. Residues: CASSWTALKWYYGYTF.

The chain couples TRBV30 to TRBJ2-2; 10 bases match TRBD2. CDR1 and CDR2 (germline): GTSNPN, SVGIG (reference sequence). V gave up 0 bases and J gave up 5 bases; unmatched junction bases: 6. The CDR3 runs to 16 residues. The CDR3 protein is CAWSVKGLAETGELFF. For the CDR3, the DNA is TGTGCCTGGAGTGTCAAAGGACTAGCGGAAACCGGGGAGCTGTTTTTT.

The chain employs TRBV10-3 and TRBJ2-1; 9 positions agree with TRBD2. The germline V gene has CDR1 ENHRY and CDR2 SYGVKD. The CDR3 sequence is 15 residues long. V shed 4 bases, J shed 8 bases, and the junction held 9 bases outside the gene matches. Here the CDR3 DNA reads TGTGCCATCAGTGGCCCTAGCGGGAATAACGATGAGCAGTTCTTC. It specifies CAISGPSGNNDEQFF.

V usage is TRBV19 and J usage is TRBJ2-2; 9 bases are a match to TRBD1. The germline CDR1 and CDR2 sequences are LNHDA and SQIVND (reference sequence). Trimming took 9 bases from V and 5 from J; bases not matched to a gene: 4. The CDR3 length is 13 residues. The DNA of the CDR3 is TGTGCCAGCGCGACAGGGGGAACCGGGGAGCTGTTTTTT. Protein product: CASATGGTGELFF.